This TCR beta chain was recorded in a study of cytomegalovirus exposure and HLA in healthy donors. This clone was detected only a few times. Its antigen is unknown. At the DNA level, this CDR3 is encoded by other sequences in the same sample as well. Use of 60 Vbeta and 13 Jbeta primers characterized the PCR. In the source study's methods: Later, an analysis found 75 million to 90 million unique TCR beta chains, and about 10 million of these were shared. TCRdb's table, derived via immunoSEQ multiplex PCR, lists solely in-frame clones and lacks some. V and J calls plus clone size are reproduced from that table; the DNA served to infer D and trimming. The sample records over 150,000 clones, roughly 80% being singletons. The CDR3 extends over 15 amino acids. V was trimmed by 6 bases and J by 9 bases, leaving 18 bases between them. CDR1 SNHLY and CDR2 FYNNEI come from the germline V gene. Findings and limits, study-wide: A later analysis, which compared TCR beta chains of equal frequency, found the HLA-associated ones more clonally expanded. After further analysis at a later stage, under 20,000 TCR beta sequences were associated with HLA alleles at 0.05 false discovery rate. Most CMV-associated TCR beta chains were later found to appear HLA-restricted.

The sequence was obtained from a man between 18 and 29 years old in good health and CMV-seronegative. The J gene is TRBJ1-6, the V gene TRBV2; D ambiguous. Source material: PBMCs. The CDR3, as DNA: TGTGCCAGCAGCCCCTCGCACTCGAGTAGTTCACCCCTCCACTTT. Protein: CASSPSHSSSSPLHF.